Shown below are 32 T cell receptor beta chains from a single sample sequenced in a study of Ad26.COV2.S vaccination and SARS-CoV-2 variants. The protocol was immunoSEQ multiplex PCR, while the TCRdb copy is restricted to in-frame clones and leaves out a portion. This table holds over 450,000 clones, nearly 90% found once. Indicated treatment: some 19 received Ad26.COV2.S at low or high dose, single or two shots; 5 received placebo; per-sample allocation not given. Specimens were obtained on day 63 following the first vaccine or placebo injection. Sequencing used peripheral blood, obtained in a trial of Ad26.COV2.S vaccine versus placebo. These receptors were obtained from a person between 18 and 59 years old who received the Ad26.COV2.S COVID-19 vaccine or a placebo.

V is TRBV28 and J is TRBJ1-1, with a tentative D call TRBD1 (5 bases). V gave up 2 bases and J gave up 2 bases, with 9 bases separating them. CDR1 MDHEN and CDR2 SYDVKM come from the germline V gene. The CDR3 extends over 14 amino acids. The CDR3 DNA is TGTGCCAGCAGTTTACAGGGTCGAAACACTGAAGCTTTCTTT. This gives the protein CASSLQGRNTEAFF.

V usage is TRBV18 and J usage is TRBJ2-1, with D perhaps given as TRBD1 or TRBD2 (6 bases each). Germline-derived CDR1 and CDR2 are KGHSH and LQKENI. V was pared by 6 bases and J by 3 bases, with 15 bases between. The CDR3 covers 15 residues. CDR3 protein: CASSPRGGGYNEQFF. CDR3 sequence (DNA): TGTGCCAGCTCTCCCAGAGGGGGAGGCTACAATGAGCAGTTCTTC.

V usage is TRBV9 and J usage is TRBJ2-2, with D perhaps assigned TRBD1 or TRBD2 (6 bases each). Germline assignment: CDR1 SGDLS and CDR2 YYNGEE. The V gene lost 4 bases and the J gene lost 1 base, with 17 bases spanning the gap. This CDR3 is 17 amino acids long. The CDR3 DNA reads as TGTGCCAGCAGCTTCCGAGGGGGGCACATGAACACCGGGGAGCTGTTTTTT. Protein sequence: CASSFRGGHMNTGELFF.

The V gene is TRBV11-2, the J gene TRBJ2-7, with 10 bases aligning to TRBD2. CDR3 length: 15 residues. CDR1 and CDR2 (germline): SGHAT, FQNNGV. Unmatched junction bases numbered 3, after V lost 3 bases and J lost 1 base. The CDR3 loop is CASSFSSGGSYEQYF. In DNA form, the CDR3 reads TGTGCCAGCAGCTTTAGTAGCGGGGGGTCCTACGAGCAGTACTTC.

This clone was seen only once. J is TRBJ2-7 and V is TRBV7-9; D unclear. This CDR3 contains 14 residues. Between the trimmed V and J ends, which lost 2 bases and 1 base, there was a span of 9 bases. Germline CDR1 is SEHNR and CDR2 is FQNEAQ (reference sequence). The CDR3 reads CASSLMESSYEQYF. The CDR3 nucleotides read TGTGCCAGCAGCTTAATGGAGTCTTCCTACGAGCAGTACTTC.

The chain joins TRBV3-1 (or the pseudogene TRBV3-2) to TRBJ2-3, with D possibly TRBD2 on 6 matching bases. V was shortened by 4 bases and J by 4 bases, with 15 bases between the two germline ends. The CDR3 spans 15 residues. CDR1 and CDR2 from the germline V gene are LGHDT and YNNKEL (reference sequence). The CDR3: CASSLPGGPSDTQYF. CDR3 DNA: TGTGCCAGCAGCCTCCCCGGAGGGCCTTCAGATACGCAGTATTTT.

The J gene is TRBJ2-1, the V gene TRBV25-1, with TRBD1 matching over 7 bases. The CDR3 spans 16 residues. J gave up 0 bases and V 1 base, and 3 bases lay outside the gene matches. Germline V lookup: CDR1 MGHDK, CDR2 SYGVNS. CDR3 DNA sequence: TGTGCCAGCAGTGAATGGACAGGATTCTCCTACAATGAGCAGTTCTTC. Translated: CASSEWTGFSYNEQFF. The full variable domain, with the rest looked up from reference TRBV25-1 and TRBJ2-1, is EADIYQTPRYLVIGTGKKITLECSQTMGHDKMYWYQQDPGMELHLIHYSYGVNSTEKGDLSSESTVSRIRTEHFPLTLESARPSHTSQYLCASSEWTGFSYNEQFFGPGTRLTVL.

The gene calls are TRBV2 and TRBJ2-1, with 8 bases identical to TRBD2. After removal of 10 bases from V and 1 base from J, the junction contained 9 bases not matched to a gene. The CDR3 is 15 residues long. CDR1 and CDR2 from the germline V gene are SNHLY and FYNNEI. The CDR3 DNA is TGTGCCAAGGGGGGGTTAGCGGGATCCTACAATGAGCAGTTCTTC. Protein: CAKGGLAGSYNEQFF.

This clone was recorded only once. The chain recombines TRBV28 with TRBJ2-1, with D maybe TRBD1 (5 bases). Trimming stripped 5 bases from V and 5 bases from J, with 13 bases between. CDR3 length equals 14 residues. Germline-derived CDR1 and CDR2 are MDHEN and SYDVKM. The CDR3 nucleotides read TGTGCCAGCAGTGGCGGCGACAGAGACAATGAGCAGTTCTTC. This codes for CASSGGDRDNEQFF.

J is TRBJ2-6 and V is TRBV5-4; the D gene is possibly TRBD2 (6 bases). This CDR3 has 15 residues. V dropped 6 bases and J dropped 2 bases, with 12 bases sitting between them. Germline values: CDR1 SGHNT, CDR2 YYREEE (reference sequence). The chain's CDR3 is CASTRGGAGANVLTF. The CDR3 nucleotides read TGTGCCAGCACCAGAGGAGGGGCTGGGGCCAACGTCCTGACTTTC.

The rearrangement joins TRBV3-1 (or the pseudogene TRBV3-2) to TRBJ2-2, with a possible D match to TRBD2 (5 bases). Trimming took off 4 bases at V and 5 bases at J, with 5 bases between the two ends. Germline V gene lookup returns CDR1 LGHDT and CDR2 YNNKEL (reference sequence). This CDR3 region has 12 residues. The CDR3 DNA reads as TGTGCCAGCAGCCGAGGGACCGGGGAGCTGTTTTTT. Protein sequence: CASSRGTGELFF.

This clone was seen just once. The chain carries TRBV5-1 and TRBJ2-3; D is undetermined. This CDR3 is built from 11 residues. Per the germline V gene, CDR1 is SGHRS and CDR2 is YFSETQ. V shed 4 bases and J shed 6 bases, with 6 bases lying between them. The chain's CDR3 is CASSEWDTQYF. As DNA, the CDR3 is TGCGCCAGCAGCGAGTGGGATACGCAGTATTTT. Full variable domain (outside the CDR3, taken from reference TRBV5-1 and TRBJ2-3): KAGVTQTPRYLIKTRGQQVTLSCSPISGHRSVSWYQQTPGQGLQFLFEYFSETQRNKGNFPGRFSGRQFSNSRSEMNVSTLELGDSALYLCASSEWDTQYFGPGTRLTVL.

CDR3 in amino acids: CASSLGSGYEQYF. Written as DNA, the CDR3 is TGTGCCAGCAGTTTGGGGAGCGGGTACGAGCAGTACTTC. The chain has TRBV27 and TRBJ2-7; the D gene is possibly TRBD2 (6 bases). The CDR3 consists of 13 residues. The V gene lost 3 bases and the J gene lost 4 bases, with 10 bases spanning the gap. Germline CDR1 reads MNHEY; CDR2 reads SMNVEV (reference sequence).

Only one count was recorded for this clone. This chain joins TRBV11-2 and TRBJ2-2; D not certain. V shed 2 bases and J shed 2 bases, with 9 bases lying between them. This CDR3 comprises 15 residues. Looked up from germline, CDR1 is SGHAT and CDR2 is FQNNGV. The CDR3: CASSLLALNTGELFF. CDR3 in DNA: TGTGCCAGCAGCTTATTAGCTTTAAACACCGGGGAGCTGTTTTTT.

This chain uses TRBV12-5 with TRBJ1-1; weak D call: TRBD1 (5 bases). Germline V gene lookup returns CDR1 LGHNT and CDR2 FRNRAP. V gave up 6 bases and J gave up 7 bases, with 21 bases separating them. The CDR3 length is 15 residues. CDR3 in DNA: TGTGCTAGTGGCTCTTCTCACGGGACGGATCATGAAGCTTTCTTT. Protein product: CASGSSHGTDHEAFF.

The chain employs TRBV5-1 and TRBJ2-1; D perhaps matches TRBD1 (5 bases). V dropped 7 bases and J dropped 4 bases, with 21 bases sitting between them. The CDR3 consists of 16 residues. Germline-derived CDR1 and CDR2 are SGHRS and YFSETQ. As DNA, the CDR3 is TGCGCCAGCGAAGTCAGGGAACACACCTCATACAATGAGCAGTTCTTC. This encodes CASEVREHTSYNEQFF.

The V and J genes are TRBV3-1 (or the pseudogene TRBV3-2) and TRBJ2-7; 7 bases match TRBD1. Per the germline V gene, CDR1 is LGHDT and CDR2 is YNNKEL (reference sequence). The CDR3 runs to 14 residues. V gave up 5 bases and J gave up 1 base; unmatched junction bases: 5. The CDR3 here is CASSSSTGSYEQYF. The CDR3 DNA sequence: TGTGCCAGCAGCTCCTCGACAGGGTCCTACGAGCAGTACTTC.

The chain uses TRBV7-3 and TRBJ2-1, with 7 bases that match TRBD2. CDR3 length: 15 residues. The germline CDR1 and CDR2 sequences are SGHTA and FQGTGA. V lost 5 bases, J lost 8 bases, and 12 bases stayed unmatched. The CDR3, as DNA: TGTGCCAGCAGCCCAAACCGAGGGACTATGGATGAGCAGTTCTTC. Its translation is CASSPNRGTMDEQFF.

This sequence joins TRBV4-2 and TRBJ2-1; D is perhaps TRBD1 (5 bases). The CDR3 has 15 residues. Trimming left V 0 bases short and J 9 bases short, with 15 bases between. Germline V gene data show CDR1 as LGHNA and CDR2 as YNFKEQ. This CDR3 reads CASSQESPRAVEQFF. The DNA of the CDR3 is TGTGCCAGCAGCCAAGAGAGTCCCAGGGCTGTTGAGCAGTTCTTC.

V and J are TRBV6-4 and TRBJ2-2; unclear D gene. The CDR3 runs to 14 residues. V lost 3 bases, J lost 6 bases, and 11 bases lay in between. The V gene's germline CDR1 is MRHNA and CDR2 SNTAGT. CDR3 nucleotide sequence: TGTGCCAGCAGTGAAGGTACCTGGGCCGGGGAGCTGTTTTTT. This gives the protein CASSEGTWAGELFF.

The rearrangement links TRBV5-1 to TRBJ1-1; D not certain. The V end lost 0 bases, the J end lost 0 bases, and 6 bases lay between the germline ends. The CDR3 has 14 amino acids. Germline loops: CDR1 SGHRS, CDR2 YFSETQ. CDR3 in DNA: TGCGCCAGCAGCTTGGACCCGGTGAACACTGAAGCTTTCTTT. Amino acid sequence: CASSLDPVNTEAFF.

The rearrangement joins TRBV5-6 to TRBJ1-1; D gene uncertain. This CDR3 region has 14 residues. The germline V gene has CDR1 SGHDT and CDR2 YYEEEE. Trimming took 4 bases from V and 10 from J, leaving 20 bases between them. This chain's CDR3 is CASSRRPNELGAFF. CDR3 bases: TGTGCCAGCAGCCGGCGCCCCAATGAATTAGGAGCTTTCTTT.

The chain recombines TRBV4-2 with TRBJ2-7, with D perhaps matching TRBD1 (6 bases). The CDR3 contains 15 residues. From germline, CDR1 is LGHNA and CDR2 YNFKEQ. V was cut by 6 bases and J by 2 bases, with 17 bases left in between. CDR3 in amino acids: CASSFNTGPTYEQYF. The CDR3 DNA is TGTGCCAGCAGTTTCAACACAGGGCCCACCTACGAGCAGTACTTC.

This clone was observed a single time. The chain recombines TRBV11-2 with TRBJ2-7; D is perhaps TRBD2 (5 bases). This CDR3 region has 16 residues. In germline, CDR1 is SGHAT, CDR2 FQNNGV. The ends were cut back, 1 base at V and 0 bases at J, with 13 bases in the middle. CDR3 protein: CASSLGGWRNSYEQYF. CDR3 DNA: TGTGCCAGCAGCTTAGGAGGGTGGCGGAACTCCTACGAGCAGTACTTC.

This chain uses TRBV11-3 with TRBJ2-7, with 8 bases aligning to TRBD1. Per germline, CDR1 SGHNT and CDR2 YENEEA. V shed 4 bases, J shed 6 bases, and the junction held 5 bases outside the gene matches. CDR3 length: 13 amino acids. The CDR3 protein is CASSSRQGSEQYF. CDR3 nucleotide sequence: TGTGCCAGCAGCTCCAGACAGGGGTCCGAGCAGTACTTC.

The V gene is TRBV6-1, the J gene TRBJ1-3; no reliable D call. The ends were cut back, 7 bases at V and 6 bases at J, with 16 bases in the middle. Germline V CDR1 and CDR2: MNHNS, SASEGT. The CDR3 has 14 amino acids. The CDR3 loop reads CASMQDVWENTIYF. Written as DNA, the CDR3 is TGTGCCAGCATGCAGGACGTTTGGGAAAACACCATATATTTT.

The chain has TRBV19 and TRBJ2-7; 8 bases map to TRBD2. V gave up 3 bases and J gave up 0 bases; unmatched junction bases: 4. The CDR3 totals 15 residues. Germline V lookup: CDR1 LNHDA, CDR2 SQIVND (reference sequence). The CDR3 DNA is TGTGCCAGTAGTATCTTAGCGGGGCTCTCCTACGAGCAGTACTTC. It specifies CASSILAGLSYEQYF.

This chain links TRBV29-1 with TRBJ2-5; D might be TRBD2 (6 bases). Germline-derived CDR1 and CDR2 are SQVTM and ANQGSEA. The CDR3 consists of 14 residues. V gave up 6 bases and J gave up 2 bases, with 16 bases separating them. As DNA, the CDR3 is TGCAGCGTCCCTTCCAGCGGGCTACAAGAGACCCAGTACTTC. Protein product: CSVPSSGLQETQYF.

The V and J genes are TRBV30 and TRBJ1-1; unclear D gene. CDR3 length: 12 residues. CDR1 and CDR2 from the germline V gene are GTSNPN and SVGIG (reference sequence). The germline V and J ends were trimmed by 2 bases and 4 bases, with 8 bases remaining between them. CDR3 DNA: TGTGCCTGGAGTAGTCGTGGCACTGAAGCTTTCTTT. This codes for CAWSSRGTEAFF.

This chain links TRBV30 with TRBJ1-2; D unclear. From germline, CDR1 is GTSNPN and CDR2 SVGIG (reference sequence). The CDR3 has 15 amino acids. V was trimmed by 5 bases and J by 4 bases, leaving 20 bases between them. The CDR3 sequence is CAWFLTSAPFYGYTF. The CDR3 DNA sequence: TGTGCCTGGTTCCTAACATCGGCCCCCTTCTATGGCTACACCTTC.

This clone was recorded once. V gene TRBV19 combines with J gene TRBJ1-1; no clear D gene. Germline V CDR1 and CDR2: LNHDA, SQIVND (reference sequence). The CDR3 loop spans 16 amino acids. V lost 0 bases and J 1 base, leaving 12 bases between the germline ends. In DNA, the CDR3 is TGTGCCAGTAGTATAGATTCCATCCGCGGGAACACTGAAGCTTTCTTT. Protein sequence: CASSIDSIRGNTEAFF.

V is TRBV4-1 and J is TRBJ2-2, with TRBD2 identical over 10 bases. The germline V gene encodes CDR1 MGHRA and CDR2 YSYEKL. V lost 3 bases and J lost 5; bases outside the gene matches: 6. The CDR3 contains 16 residues. The CDR3 reads CASSQLLAGGTGELFF. CDR3 coding DNA: TGCGCCAGCAGCCAGCTCTTAGCGGGGGGAACCGGGGAGCTGTTTTTT.